This T cell receptor beta chain was retrieved from a study of T-cell reconstitution after alpha-beta-depleted transplantation in children. About this clonotype itself: Its cognate antigen is unknown.

During its preparation, the TCRbeta library received unique molecular identifiers. TCRdb used MiXCR to reprocess the PCR reads, holding one entry per CDR3 protein. The data contain about a million distinct CDR3 sequences, roughly 29% of them singletons. Findings and limits, study-wide: One year post-transplant, T-cell counts and diversity were largely derived from T cells produced anew. Elevated TCRbeta diversity at day 60 was traced, in some patients, to surviving recipient T cells and thymic progenitors.

With V trimmed by 10 bases and J by 12 bases, 17 bases remained unmatched. The length of the CDR3 is 14 residues. CDR1 and CDR2 (germline): MNHNS, SASEGT. This TCR was sampled from a boy in the first two years of life who had a stem cell transplant for SCID, so the T cells may come from the graft donor. The J gene is TRBJ2-1, the V gene TRBV6-1, with 8 bases aligning to TRBD1. The specimen was PBMCs, mostly from graft donor cells, collected 360 days after TCRalphabeta/CD19-depleted stem cell transplant. CDR3 sequence reads: CATSRTGSDARQFF. DNA of the CDR3: TGTGCCACCTCAAGGACAGGGTCGGACGCAAGGCAGTTCTTC.